This TCR beta chain was profiled in a study of OX40 agonist ivuxolimab in advanced cancers. This clone was detected only once. This sample also contains other DNA sequences that code for the same CDR3. Sequencing was performed with immunoSEQ multiplex PCR; in TCRdb, only in-frame clones are kept and a portion is missing. The table lists about 73,000 clones, 92% of them singletons. After removal of 0 bases from V and 8 bases from J, the junction contained 9 bases not matched to a gene. Germline loops: CDR1 MRHNA, CDR2 SNTAGT. The CDR3 is made up of 16 amino acids. This specimen was CD4+ or CD8+ T cells sorted from blood, taken in a trial of the OX40 agonist ivuxolimab. The sequence was obtained from an adult with an advanced solid tumor such as melanoma, head and neck, liver or kidney cancer. This chain uses TRBV6-4 with TRBJ1-2, with 10 nucleotides matching TRBD1. In nucleotides, the CDR3 is TGTGCCAGCAGTGACTCGACAGGGGGCTCCCTGGGCGGCTACACCTTC. It is translated as CASSDSTGGSLGGYTF.